This TCR beta chain was identified during a study of Tregs in tolerant kidney transplant recipients. Trimming shortened V by 5 bases and J by 3 bases, and 5 bases separated the two germline ends. CDR3 length: 11 amino acids. Looked up from germline, CDR1 is SEHNR and CDR2 is FQNEAQ (reference sequence). Measured with immunoSEQ multiplex PCR; TCRdb has only the in-frame clones, and not every one. Of about 120,000 clones listed, 85% to 95% are singletons. The sequence was obtained from a human donor in good health. V gene TRBV7-9 combines with J gene TRBJ2-7; D ambiguous. Sequenced sample: CD4+ T cells from blood. CDR3 sequence reads: CASSLHYEQYF. As DNA, the CDR3 is TGTGCCAGCAGCCTGCACTACGAGCAGTACTTC.